This TCR beta chain was found in a study of cytomegalovirus exposure and HLA in healthy donors. The PCR used 60 Vbeta and 13 Jbeta primers. Profiled with immunoSEQ multiplex PCR; TCRdb holds only in-frame clones, not every one. This table has some 130,000 clones, 75% to 85% appearing once. The V and J ends lost 0 bases and 2 bases respectively, with 15 bases between them. The CDR3 length is 17 residues. Germline V gives CDR1 SGHAT, CDR2 FQNNGV. Sequenced input: PBMCs. This TCR was recovered from a man aged 30 to 39 in good health and CMV-seronegative. The genes are TRBV11-2 and TRBJ2-3; D remains ambiguous. CDR3 in amino acids: CASSLDRVIFDTDTQYF. In DNA, the CDR3 is TGTGCCAGCAGCTTAGATCGAGTGATTTTTGACACAGATACGCAGTATTTT.